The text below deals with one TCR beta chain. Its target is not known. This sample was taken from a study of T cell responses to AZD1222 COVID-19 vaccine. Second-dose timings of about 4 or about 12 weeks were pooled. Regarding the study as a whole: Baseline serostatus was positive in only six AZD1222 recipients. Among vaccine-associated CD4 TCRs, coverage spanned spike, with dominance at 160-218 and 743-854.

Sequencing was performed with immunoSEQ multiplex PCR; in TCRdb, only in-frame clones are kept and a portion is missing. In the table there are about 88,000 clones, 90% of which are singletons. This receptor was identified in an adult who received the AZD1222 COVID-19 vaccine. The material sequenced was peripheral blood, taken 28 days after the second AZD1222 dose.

The CDR3 DNA is TGTGCCAGCAGCTTCCAGCGCCCGGGACAGAGGAACACTGAAGCTTTCTTT. Translating it yields CASSFQRPGQRNTEAFF. The chain couples TRBV7-9 to TRBJ1-1, with 7 bases aligning to TRBD1. After removal of 3 bases from V and 1 base from J, the junction contained 11 bases not matched to a gene. CDR3 size: 17 residues. CDR1 SEHNR and CDR2 FQNEAQ come from the germline V gene (reference sequence). The variable domain in full, completed from reference TRBV7-9 and TRBJ1-1, reads DTGVSQNPRHKITKRGQNVTFRCDPISEHNRLYWYRQTLGQGPEFLTYFQNEAQLEKSRLLSDRFSAERPKGSFSTLEIQRTEQGDSAMYLCASSFQRPGQRNTEAFFGQGTRLTVV.